Following are 20 T cell receptor beta chains from one sample sequenced in a study of T cell repertoires in cytomegalovirus infection. TCRdb analysed the reads with MiXCR anew, one entry per CDR3 protein. The profile shows about 230,000 distinct CDR3 sequences, 20% to 25% of them singletons. The sequencing sample was made of CD8+ T cells from PBMCs. These receptors all stem from a human donor in good health (CMV status not recorded). Some clones in this sample may be carry-over from other donors' samples.

The J gene is TRBJ1-1, the V gene TRBV10-3; 8 bases line up with TRBD1. This CDR3 has 16 amino acids. Trimming at V came to 3 bases and at J to 4 bases, leaving 10 bases not matched to a gene. Germline V gene lookup returns CDR1 ENHRY and CDR2 SYGVKD. Written as DNA, the CDR3 is TGTGCCATCAGTGACCCCCAGACAGGGGTTGGCACTGAAGCTTTCTTT. This gives the protein CAISDPQTGVGTEAFF.

This sequence joins TRBV5-1 and TRBJ1-1; 7 nucleotides agree with TRBD1. Per germline, CDR1 SGHRS and CDR2 YFSETQ. CDR3 size: 15 residues. The junction had 10 bases not matched to a gene; V was cut back by 4 bases and J by 4 bases. This CDR3 is CASSPSTGSSTEAFF. CDR3 in DNA: TGCGCCAGCAGCCCATCGACAGGGTCGAGCACTGAAGCTTTCTTT.

Concerning this clonotype itself: One junction end does not reproduce the germline sequence, and a read error may be involved. The rearrangement joins TRBV10-3 to TRBJ2-7; no reliable D call. From germline, CDR1 is ENHRY and CDR2 SYGVKD. CDR3 size: 16 residues. CDR3 coding DNA: TGTGCCATCAGTGAGTCAAAAGGAAGGAGCTTCGACGAGCAGCACTTC. This gives the protein CAISESKGRSFDEQHF.

This rearrangement joins TRBV29-1 to TRBJ1-2; tentative D call: TRBD1 (5 bases). The V gene's germline CDR1 is SQVTM and CDR2 ANQGSEA. V was shortened by 0 bases and J by 8 bases, with 10 bases between the two germline ends. The CDR3 spans 12 residues. The CDR3 spells CSVEETRAGYTF. DNA of the CDR3: TGCAGCGTTGAAGAGACCAGGGCCGGCTACACCTTC.

There are a few counts of this clonotype. The J gene is TRBJ2-7, the V gene TRBV20-1; D is ambiguous. CDR3 length: 14 residues. CDR1 and CDR2 (germline): DFQATT, SNEGSKA (reference sequence). V lost 0 bases, J lost 4 bases, and 13 bases lay in between. The CDR3 spells CSARDEQGLYEQYF. CDR3 in DNA: TGCAGTGCTAGAGACGAGCAAGGGTTGTACGAGCAGTACTTC.

This clonotype was seen a handful of times. The gene calls are TRBV25-1 and TRBJ1-1; D uncertain. The V gene's germline CDR1 is MGHDK and CDR2 SYGVNS. This CDR3 contains 15 residues. V was shortened by 0 bases and J by 4 bases, with 12 bases between the two germline ends. The CDR3 DNA sequence: TGTGCCAGCAGTGAATATGGGGATTGGGGCACTGAAGCTTTCTTT. It encodes CASSEYGDWGTEAFF.

The CDR3 spells CSASPLQGLGNTIYF. In DNA, the CDR3 is TGCAGTGCTAGTCCCCTGCAGGGGCTTGGAAACACCATATATTTT. This chain connects TRBV20-1 to TRBJ1-3, with D perhaps matching TRBD1 (6 bases). V lost 3 bases and J lost 3, with 15 bases in between. There are 15 residues in the CDR3. Germline V lookup: CDR1 DFQATT, CDR2 SNEGSKA (reference sequence).

In this sample, this clonotype turned up many times. J is TRBJ1-2 and V is TRBV28, with 7 nucleotides matching TRBD1. V was clipped by 7 bases and J by 4 bases; unmatched bases: 12. Germline V gene lookup returns CDR1 MDHEN and CDR2 SYDVKM. This CDR3 is built from 15 residues. CDR3 DNA: TGTGCCAGCACCTCACCCCCGACAGGGCCCTATGGCTACACCTTC. It translates to CASTSPPTGPYGYTF.

J is TRBJ2-3 and V is TRBV27; 7 positions agree with TRBD1. The CDR3 extends over 17 amino acids. CDR1 is MNHEY, CDR2 SMNVEV, per germline (reference sequence). After removal of 2 bases from V and 2 bases from J, the junction contained 10 bases not matched to a gene. In DNA form, the CDR3 reads TGTGCCAGCAGTTTAAGCTCCGGGACAGCCGTCACAGATACGCAGTATTTT. Its translation is CASSLSSGTAVTDTQYF.

This clonotype turned up a few times. CDR3 DNA: TGTGCCAGTAGGGGACAGATGAACACTGAAGCTTTCTTT. Residues: CASRGQMNTEAFF. The J gene is TRBJ1-1, the V gene TRBV19; 7 bases line up with TRBD1. Trimming at V came to 6 bases and at J to 0 bases, leaving 1 base not matched to a gene. From germline, CDR1 is LNHDA and CDR2 SQIVND (reference sequence). This CDR3 is built from 13 residues.

This clonotype has at least ten counts. The chain couples TRBV20-1 to TRBJ2-1; unclear D gene. Germline loops: CDR1 DFQATT, CDR2 SNEGSKA (reference sequence). Trimming took off 0 bases at V and 4 bases at J, with 13 bases between the two ends. The CDR3 totals 15 residues. The CDR3 DNA reads TGCAGTGCTAGAGATTTCTTAGTAGGGTACAATGAGCAGTTCTTC. This sequence encodes CSARDFLVGYNEQFF.

The chain uses TRBV14 and TRBJ1-6; TRBD1 agrees at 7 bases. The CDR3 is 13 amino acids. CDR1 and CDR2 (germline): SGHDN, FVKESK. Trimming at V came to 3 bases and at J to 8 bases, leaving 1 base not matched to a gene. CDR3 residues: CASSQGQYSPLHF. As DNA, the CDR3 is TGTGCCAGCAGCCAGGGACAGTATTCACCCCTCCACTTT.

The J gene is TRBJ1-1, the V gene TRBV6-6, with D possibly being TRBD1 (6 bases). Germline V gives CDR1 MNHNY, CDR2 SVGAGI (reference sequence). The CDR3 runs to 13 residues. Between the trimmed V and J ends, which lost 5 bases and 8 bases, there was a span of 15 bases. CDR3 sequence reads: CASSPGVTTEAFF. The CDR3 DNA follows: TGTGCCAGCAGTCCAGGGGTTACCACCGAAGCTTTCTTT.

This clonotype has a single count. The V call is TRBV20-1, the J call TRBJ1-1; maybe TRBD1 (5 bases). The CDR3 has 18 amino acids. Germline loops: CDR1 DFQATT, CDR2 SNEGSKA (reference sequence). The V gene lost 3 bases and the J gene lost 3 bases, with 26 bases spanning the gap. CDR3 loop: CSASGQHFSSQFDTEAFF. The CDR3 DNA sequence: TGCAGTGCTAGTGGACAACATTTTTCATCTCAGTTTGACACTGAAGCTTTCTTT.

In the case of this clonotype: Germline and junction disagree at one end, which may indicate a read error. The CDR3 DNA reads TGTGCCAGCAGCTTTGCTTCGATAGCGGGGGAAGAGGCCCAGTACTTC. This translates into CASSFASIAGEEAQYF. The chain employs TRBV7-2 and TRBJ2-5; 9 bases fit TRBD2. This CDR3 spans 16 amino acids. Germline CDR1 SGHTA, CDR2 FQGNSA.

The table lists this clonotype with many counts. V is TRBV7-6 and J is TRBJ1-5; a possible D gene is TRBD1 (6 bases). The V and J ends lost 5 bases and 5 bases respectively, with 19 bases between them. The CDR3 sequence is 16 residues long. The germline V gene has CDR1 SGHVS and CDR2 FNYEAQ. As DNA, the CDR3 is TGTGCCAGCAGCACCTCGGACAGCCCCGGGGATCAGCCCCAGCATTTT. It codes for CASSTSDSPGDQPQHF.

This clonotype was counted ten times or more. The DNA of the CDR3 is TGTGCCAGCAGCCCCCACACCGGGACAGCCTACAATGAGCAGTTCTTC. This translates into CASSPHTGTAYNEQFF. The chain carries TRBV11-1 and TRBJ2-1; 7 bases line up with TRBD1. From germline, CDR1 is SGHAT and CDR2 FQDESV (reference sequence). V lost 5 bases, J lost 2 bases, and 9 bases stayed unmatched. CDR3 length equals 16 residues. Using reference TRBV11-1 and TRBJ2-1 for the parts outside the CDR3, the full variable domain is EAEVAQSPRYKITEKSQAVAFWCDPISGHATLYWYRQILGQGPELLVQFQDESVVDDSQLPKDRFSAERLKGVDSTLKIQPAELGDSAMYLCASSPHTGTAYNEQFFGPGTRLTVL.

V gene TRBV7-6 combines with J gene TRBJ1-5, with D tentatively TRBD1 (5 bases). Germline V CDR1 and CDR2: SGHVS, FNYEAQ. There are 13 residues in the CDR3. Trimming pared 1 base from V and 7 bases from J, leaving 8 bases between. The CDR3 DNA reads as TGTGCCAGCAGCTTAGTGGGGGACCAGCCCCAGCATTTT. Its protein product is CASSLVGDQPQHF.

This chain joins TRBV24-1 and TRBJ2-1, with TRBD2 identical over 14 bases. V shed 4 bases and J 6 bases; nucleotides not matched to a gene: 4. CDR1 and CDR2 from the germline V gene are KGHDR and SFDVKD. The CDR3 covers 16 residues. The chain's CDR3 is CATSDPGTSGGNEQFF. Here the CDR3 DNA reads TGTGCCACCAGTGACCCCGGGACTAGCGGGGGCAATGAGCAGTTCTTC.

The table lists this clonotype with many counts. The chain couples TRBV6-5 to TRBJ2-1, with a weak D call TRBD1 (6 bases). Trimming removed 5 bases at V and 8 bases at J, with 13 bases between. Germline V gene data show CDR1 as MNHEY and CDR2 as SVGAGI. The CDR3 totals 13 residues. CDR3 in DNA: TGTGCCAGCAGTACTACAGGGCCCCATGAGCAGTTCTTC. This sequence encodes CASSTTGPHEQFF.